These T cell receptor beta chains were read from a single sample in a study of blood T cell repertoires in COVID-19. Here immunoSEQ multiplex PCR was the method, and the copy in TCRdb shows in-frame clones only, minus some. The table has roughly 120,000 clones, about 78% seen once. Input material: peripheral blood. Receptor source: a human donor in a cohort sampled during active or convalescent COVID-19. CDR3s include the opening cysteine and the closing phenylalanine or tryptophan. Fields, in order: CDR3 DNA, CDR3 protein, clone size, V gene, D gene, J gene. D genes are given only for firm matches. Rows give clone size only sometimes, using once, few, many, or a class for an expanded clone.

TGCGCCAGCAGAACGACAGGGACGAACACTGAAGCTTTCTTT CASRTTGTNTEAFF few TRBV5-1 TRBD1 TRBJ1-1
TGTGCCAGCAGCCAAAGGTCTCGGGGAATCACAGATACGCAGTATTTT CASSQRSRGITDTQYF NA TRBV3-1/TRBV3-2 NA TRBJ2-3
TGCAGCGTGGGGGAACCACAGGGGGCAAAGAACACCTTC CSVGEPQGAKNTF NA TRBV29-1 TRBD1 TRBJ1-2
TGTGCCAGCAGCTTGGGGGTGCTAGCGGGACAGACCGGGGAGCTGTTTTTT CASSLGVLAGQTGELFF NA TRBV5-6 TRBD2 TRBJ2-2
TGCGCCAGCAGCCCTGCTAGCGGGGGGGCAAGTTCCTACAATGAGCAGTTCTTC CASSPASGGASSYNEQFF NA TRBV4-3 TRBD2 TRBJ2-1
TGTGCCAGCAGTTCAACCACCCACATTAGGAGCGAGCAGTACTTC CASSSTTHIRSEQYF NA TRBV28 NA TRBJ2-7
TGTGCCAGTCAATTGACAGGGATGACGGAGACCCAGTACTTC CASQLTGMTETQYF NA TRBV19 TRBD1 TRBJ2-5
TGTGCCAGTGGGGGCAGCTCCTATAATTCACCCCTCCACTTT CASGGSSYNSPLHF NA TRBV7-6 NA TRBJ1-6
TGTGCCAGCAGCTTAGTAGGGGGCGCCGGAAACACCATATATTTT CASSLVGGAGNTIYF NA TRBV7-9 TRBD1 TRBJ1-3
TGTGCCACCAAAGGGGGAGCCTTAGAAAATTCACCCCTCCACTTT CATKGGALENSPLHF NA TRBV10-3 NA TRBJ1-6
TGTGCCAGCAGCTTAGCGCTAGCGGGGGGGTTACTGTTCTTC CASSLALAGGLLFF NA TRBV7-2 TRBD2 TRBJ2-1
TGTGCCAGTACCACCTGGACAGGGGTGGAAGATACGCAGTATTTT CASTTWTGVEDTQYF NA TRBV19 TRBD1 TRBJ2-3
TGTGCCAGCAGTTACCCCGGACAGGCGATAGATCTCGAGCAGTTCTTC CASSYPGQAIDLEQFF NA TRBV6-6 TRBD1 TRBJ2-1
TGTGCCAGCAGCTTACAGGCCTTAGACCCTTATGGCTACACCTTC CASSLQALDPYGYTF NA TRBV7-2 NA TRBJ1-2
TGTGCCAGCAGTCCCGGGACAGGGGGCAGGAGGAACACTGAAGCTTTCTTT CASSPGTGGRRNTEAFF NA TRBV5-6 TRBD1 TRBJ1-1
TGTGCCAGCAGTTTAGCGGGGCTAGCGATCTACGAGCAGTACTTC CASSLAGLAIYEQYF once TRBV27 NA TRBJ2-7
TGTGCCAGCAGTCCCATGGGCGGAGGCTCCTACAATGAGCAGTTCTTC CASSPMGGGSYNEQFF NA TRBV6-2/TRBV6-3 NA TRBJ2-1
TGCGCCAGCAGCTTGTCGGGGCAGGGAGGAGAGACCCAGTACTTC CASSLSGQGGETQYF NA TRBV5-1 NA TRBJ2-5
TGTGCCAGCAGTCGACAGGGTTACGAGCAGTACTTC CASSRQGYEQYF NA TRBV12-3/TRBV12-4 TRBD1 TRBJ2-7
TGTGCCAGCAGCGCTGTAGCGGGACTGACCACCGGGGAGCTGTTTTTT CASSAVAGLTTGELFF NA TRBV9 TRBD2 TRBJ2-2
TGTGCCAGCAGTGAGGGACAGGACTACCAAGAGACCCAGTACTTC CASSEGQDYQETQYF NA TRBV6-1 TRBD1 TRBJ2-5
TGTGCCAGCAGTCGCACTGCACCGGGACAGGTGTCTGAAGCTTTCTTT CASSRTAPGQVSEAFF NA TRBV6-2/TRBV6-3 TRBD1 TRBJ1-1
TGCGCCAGCAGCCAGACCCTGACAGGGGGCGCCTACGGGCAGTACTTC CASSQTLTGGAYGQYF NA TRBV4-3 TRBD1 TRBJ2-7
TGTGCCAGCGGGCCGCCGGGACAGTTTTACTCTGGGGCCAACGTCCTGACTTTC CASGPPGQFYSGANVLTF NA TRBV28 TRBD1 TRBJ2-6
TGTGCCAGCTCAACCTCTAGCGGGAGGGCGACAGATACGCAGTATTTT CASSTSSGRATDTQYF NA TRBV18 TRBD2 TRBJ2-3
TGTGCCTGGATGGTAGCGGGAGGTGGGGCCAACGTCCTGACTTTC CAWMVAGGGANVLTF once TRBV30 TRBD2 TRBJ2-6
TGTGCCAGCAGCTCCCAAGGGGCATCCCCAGCCTATGAGCAGTTCTTC CASSSQGASPAYEQFF once TRBV7-2 NA TRBJ2-1
TGTGCCAGCAGATGGGAACAGGGATCCACTGAAGCTTTCTTT CASRWEQGSTEAFF NA TRBV27 NA TRBJ1-1
TGCGCCAGCAGCCCGCGGGACAGGGGGGTAGATACGCAGTATTTT CASSPRDRGVDTQYF NA TRBV5-1 TRBD1 TRBJ2-3
TGTGCCAGTAGTATAGTAGCTGAATCCTACGAGCAGTACTTC CASSIVAESYEQYF NA TRBV19 NA TRBJ2-7
TGTGCCAGTGGGACTAGCGGGAGTTACGAGCAGTACTTC CASGTSGSYEQYF few TRBV19 TRBD2 TRBJ2-7
TGCGCCAGCAGCTTGGCAGGGGCCAGGGGGGACGTCCTGACTTTC CASSLAGARGDVLTF NA TRBV5-1 NA TRBJ2-6
TGTGCCAGCAGCTTGGATGCCCCGGGGTCGCCTTACAATGAGCAGTTCTTC CASSLDAPGSPYNEQFF NA TRBV5-8 NA TRBJ2-1
TGTGCCAGCAGCTTGTTAGCCGGAGAAAACACCATATATTTT CASSLLAGENTIYF NA TRBV5-5 NA TRBJ1-3
TGTGCCAGCAGTTACTCCACAGGGGGGGGGAATTCACCCCTCCACTTT CASSYSTGGGNSPLHF NA TRBV6-5 TRBD1 TRBJ1-6
TGTGCCAGCAGCCAATCTTCGGGGGGGCGTCAATTCTTC CASSQSSGGRQFF NA TRBV3-1/TRBV3-2 TRBD2 TRBJ2-1
TGTGCCAGCAGCCCCAGGGTTGCCGAGCAGTACTTC CASSPRVAEQYF NA TRBV5-8 NA TRBJ2-7
TGTGCCAGCAGCGTAGTCCCTAGCGGGAGTGAGACCCAGTACTTC CASSVVPSGSETQYF NA TRBV9 TRBD2 TRBJ2-5
TGTGCCAGCAGCCCATACCGTTCAGGGGGCCGGGAAAAACTGTTTTTT CASSPYRSGGREKLFF NA TRBV5-6 TRBD1 TRBJ1-4
TGTGCCAGTAGTATTAGCGGGCCCGACTCTGGAAACACCATATATTTT CASSISGPDSGNTIYF NA TRBV19 NA TRBJ1-3
TGTGCCAGCAGCTGGACAGAGGGATCACCCCTCCACTTT CASSWTEGSPLHF NA TRBV11-2 NA TRBJ1-6
TGTGCCAGCAGCCGAACTAGCGGGATCCATGGTGAGCAGTTCTTC CASSRTSGIHGEQFF NA TRBV11-2 TRBD2 TRBJ2-1
TGTGCCAGCAGTTACTCGATCGGCGGGAGGACAGATACGCAGTATTTT CASSYSIGGRTDTQYF NA TRBV6-5 TRBD2 TRBJ2-3
TGTGCCAGCAGTTATGTAGGGGATTCCGGAATTATTGGCTACACCTTC CASSYVGDSGIIGYTF NA TRBV27 NA TRBJ1-2
TGTGCCAGCAGCCCTTCGGGGATAGCGGTTTACGAGCAGTACTTC CASSPSGIAVYEQYF NA TRBV9 NA TRBJ2-7
TGTGCCAGCAGTTACTCTAACTACGAGCAGTACTTC CASSYSNYEQYF NA TRBV6-5 NA TRBJ2-7
TGTGCCAGCAGTTACTCGGTTAGCGGGAGAGGCACAGATACGCAGTATTTT CASSYSVSGRGTDTQYF NA TRBV6-2/TRBV6-3 TRBD2 TRBJ2-3
TGTGCCAGCAGTTGGGGGCAGGGGTACGGCTACACCTTC CASSWGQGYGYTF NA TRBV27 NA TRBJ1-2
TGCGCCAGCAGCCAGTACAGGGGTGGGGAAAAACTGTTTTTT CASSQYRGGEKLFF few TRBV4-3 TRBD1 TRBJ1-4